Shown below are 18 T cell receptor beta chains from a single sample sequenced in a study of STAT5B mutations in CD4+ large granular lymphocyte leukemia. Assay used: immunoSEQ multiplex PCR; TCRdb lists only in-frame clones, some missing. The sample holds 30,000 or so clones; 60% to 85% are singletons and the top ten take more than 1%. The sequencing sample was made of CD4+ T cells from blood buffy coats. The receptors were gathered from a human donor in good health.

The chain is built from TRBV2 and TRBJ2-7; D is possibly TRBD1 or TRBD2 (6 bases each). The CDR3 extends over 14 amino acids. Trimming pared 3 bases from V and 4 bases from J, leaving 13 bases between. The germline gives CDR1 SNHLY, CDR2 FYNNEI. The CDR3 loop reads CASSERTGTYEQYV. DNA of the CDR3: TGTGCCAGCAGTGAGCGAACAGGGACTTACGAGCAGTACGTC.

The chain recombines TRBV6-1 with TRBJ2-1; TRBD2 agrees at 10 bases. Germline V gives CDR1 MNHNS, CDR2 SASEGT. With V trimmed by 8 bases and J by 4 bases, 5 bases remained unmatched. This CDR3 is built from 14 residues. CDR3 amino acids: CASERGGSYNEQFF. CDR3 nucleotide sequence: TGTGCCAGCGAGCGGGGGGGCTCTTACAATGAGCAGTTCTTC.

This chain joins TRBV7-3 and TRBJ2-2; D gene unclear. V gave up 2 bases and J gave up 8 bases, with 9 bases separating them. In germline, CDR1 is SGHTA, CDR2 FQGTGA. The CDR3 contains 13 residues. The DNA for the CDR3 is TGTGCCAGCAGCTTAGGCTCCCCGGGGGAGCTGTTTTTT. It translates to CASSLGSPGELFF.

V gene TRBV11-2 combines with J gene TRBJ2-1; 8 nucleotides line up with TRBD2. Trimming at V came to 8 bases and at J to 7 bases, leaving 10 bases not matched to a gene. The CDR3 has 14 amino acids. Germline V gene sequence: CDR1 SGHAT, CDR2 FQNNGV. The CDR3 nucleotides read TGTGCCAGCGGCCCCCGGAGCGGGAGTAATGAGCAGTTCTTC. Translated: CASGPRSGSNEQFF.

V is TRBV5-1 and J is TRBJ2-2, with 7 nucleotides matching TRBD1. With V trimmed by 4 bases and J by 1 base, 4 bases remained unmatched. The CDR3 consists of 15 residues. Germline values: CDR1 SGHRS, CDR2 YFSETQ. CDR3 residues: CASSIWTGNTGELFF. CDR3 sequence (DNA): TGCGCCAGCAGCATCTGGACAGGGAACACCGGGGAGCTGTTTTTT. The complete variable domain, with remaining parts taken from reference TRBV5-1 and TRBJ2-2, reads KAGVTQTPRYLIKTRGQQVTLSCSPISGHRSVSWYQQTPGQGLQFLFEYFSETQRNKGNFPGRFSGRQFSNSRSEMNVSTLELGDSALYLCASSIWTGNTGELFFGEGSRLTVL.

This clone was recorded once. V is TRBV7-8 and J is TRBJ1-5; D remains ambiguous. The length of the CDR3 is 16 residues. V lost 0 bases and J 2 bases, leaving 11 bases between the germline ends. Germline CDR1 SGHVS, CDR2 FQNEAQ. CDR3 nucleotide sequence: TGTGCCAGCAGCTTAGCGTACGTGTCTGGCAATCAGCCCCAGCATTTT. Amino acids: CASSLAYVSGNQPQHF.

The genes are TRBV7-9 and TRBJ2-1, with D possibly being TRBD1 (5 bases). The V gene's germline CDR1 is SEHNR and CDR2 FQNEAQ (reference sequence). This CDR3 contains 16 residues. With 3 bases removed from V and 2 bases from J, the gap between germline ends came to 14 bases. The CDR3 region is CASSFSHQGTYNEQFF. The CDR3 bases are TGTGCCAGCAGCTTCTCTCATCAGGGAACCTACAATGAGCAGTTCTTC.

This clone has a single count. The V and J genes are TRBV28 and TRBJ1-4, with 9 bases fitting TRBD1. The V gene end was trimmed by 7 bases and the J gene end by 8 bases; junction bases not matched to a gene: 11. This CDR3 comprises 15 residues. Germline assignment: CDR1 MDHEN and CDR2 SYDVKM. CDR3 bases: TGTGCCAGCAAGAATACAGGGGGCGCGAGGGAAAAACTGTTTTTT. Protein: CASKNTGGAREKLFF.

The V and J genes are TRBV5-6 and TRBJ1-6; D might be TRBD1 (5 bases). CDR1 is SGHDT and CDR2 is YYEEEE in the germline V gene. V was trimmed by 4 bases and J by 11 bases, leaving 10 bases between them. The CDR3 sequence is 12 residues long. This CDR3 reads CASSARGAPLHF. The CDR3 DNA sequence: TGTGCCAGCAGCGCCAGAGGGGCACCCCTCCACTTT.

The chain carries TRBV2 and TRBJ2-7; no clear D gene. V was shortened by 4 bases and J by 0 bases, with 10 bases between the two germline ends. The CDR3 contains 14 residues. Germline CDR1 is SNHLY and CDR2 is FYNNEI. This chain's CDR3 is CASSVGRSSYEQYF. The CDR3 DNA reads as TGTGCCAGCAGTGTGGGCAGGAGCTCCTACGAGCAGTACTTC.

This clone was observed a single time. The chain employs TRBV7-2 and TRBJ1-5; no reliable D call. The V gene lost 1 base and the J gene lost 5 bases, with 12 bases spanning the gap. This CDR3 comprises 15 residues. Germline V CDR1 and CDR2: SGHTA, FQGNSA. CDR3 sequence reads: CASSLEGFPHQPQHF. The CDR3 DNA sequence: TGTGCCAGCAGCTTAGAGGGATTTCCTCATCAGCCCCAGCATTTT.

The CDR3 sequence is CASSLERWDTGELFF. CDR3 nucleotides: TGTGCCAGCAGCTTAGAACGGTGGGACACCGGGGAGCTGTTTTTT. This chain uses TRBV11-2 with TRBJ2-2; D is uncertain. Trimming took off 0 bases at V and 3 bases at J, with 8 bases between the two ends. The CDR3 extends over 15 amino acids. Germline assignment: CDR1 SGHAT and CDR2 FQNNGV.

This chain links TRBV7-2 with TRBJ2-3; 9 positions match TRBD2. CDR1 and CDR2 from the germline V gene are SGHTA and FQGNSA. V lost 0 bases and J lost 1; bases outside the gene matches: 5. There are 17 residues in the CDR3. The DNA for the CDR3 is TGTGCCAGCAGCTTAGCGACAGCGGGGGGACGCACAGATACGCAGTATTTT. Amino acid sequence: CASSLATAGGRTDTQYF. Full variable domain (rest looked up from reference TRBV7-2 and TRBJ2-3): GAGVSQSPSNKVTEKGKDVELRCDPISGHTALYWYRQSLGQGLEFLIYFQGNSAPDKSGLPSDRFSAERTGGSVSTLTIQRTQQEDSAVYLCASSLATAGGRTDTQYFGPGTRLTVL.

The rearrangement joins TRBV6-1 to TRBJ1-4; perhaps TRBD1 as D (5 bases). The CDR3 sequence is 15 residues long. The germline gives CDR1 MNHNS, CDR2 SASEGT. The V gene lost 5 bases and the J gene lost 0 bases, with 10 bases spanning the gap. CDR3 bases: TGTGCCAGCAGTACAACAGGAGCAACTAATGAAAAACTGTTTTTT. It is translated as CASSTTGATNEKLFF.

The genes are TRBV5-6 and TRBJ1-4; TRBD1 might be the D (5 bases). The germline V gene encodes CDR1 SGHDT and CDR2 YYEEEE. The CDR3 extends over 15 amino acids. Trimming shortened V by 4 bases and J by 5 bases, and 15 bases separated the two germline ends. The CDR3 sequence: CASSVRDPWNEKLFF. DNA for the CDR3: TGTGCCAGCAGCGTCCGGGACCCGTGGAATGAAAAACTGTTTTTT.

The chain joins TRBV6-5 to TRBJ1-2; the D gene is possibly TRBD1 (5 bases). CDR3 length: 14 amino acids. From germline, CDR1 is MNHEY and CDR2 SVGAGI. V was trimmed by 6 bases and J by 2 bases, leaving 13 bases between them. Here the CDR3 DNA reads TGTGCCAGCAGAGCAACCAGGGCGAACTATGGCTACACCTTC. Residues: CASRATRANYGYTF.

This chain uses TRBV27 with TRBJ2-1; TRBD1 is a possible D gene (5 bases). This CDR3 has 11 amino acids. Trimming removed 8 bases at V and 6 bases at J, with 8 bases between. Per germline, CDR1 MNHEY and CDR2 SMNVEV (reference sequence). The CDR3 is CASGQGNEQFF. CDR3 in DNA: TGTGCCAGCGGGCAGGGCAATGAGCAGTTCTTC.

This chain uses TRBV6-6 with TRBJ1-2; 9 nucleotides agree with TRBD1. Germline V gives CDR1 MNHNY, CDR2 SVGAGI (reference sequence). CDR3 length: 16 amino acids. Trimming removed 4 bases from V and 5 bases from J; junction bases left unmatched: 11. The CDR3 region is CASSLGQGIRGYGYTF. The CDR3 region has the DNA TGTGCCAGCAGTTTGGGACAGGGTATCAGAGGATATGGCTACACCTTC.